A single sample gave rise to the 15 T cell receptor beta chains below, sequenced in a study of beta chain features in type 1 diabetes. The sequenced template was cDNA made from the entire isolated RNA. TCRdb's copy holds only in-frame clones and misses some; the assay was immunoSEQ multiplex PCR. The sample lists 970,000 or so clones, 15% to 20% seen once, with about 0.02% in the top ten. Sequencing input: naive CD4+ T cells from blood. These receptors were obtained from a woman younger than 30 in good health.

This clone has just a few counts. The gene calls are TRBV11-2 and TRBJ2-3; D could derive from TRBD1 or TRBD2 (6 bases each). CDR1 SGHAT and CDR2 FQNNGV come from the germline V gene. The germline V and J ends were trimmed by 5 bases and 5 bases, with 20 bases remaining between them. This CDR3 contains 16 residues. This chain's CDR3 is CASSVRGGSRGDTQYF. The DNA of the CDR3 is TGTGCCAGCAGCGTCAGGGGAGGATCACGGGGAGATACGCAGTATTTT.

The chain couples TRBV28 to TRBJ1-2, with 7 positions matching TRBD1. Germline values: CDR1 MDHEN, CDR2 SYDVKM. This CDR3 has 13 residues. Trimming removed 6 bases from V and 4 bases from J; junction bases left unmatched: 5. The CDR3 nucleotides read TGTGCCAGCAGGGAGGGACAGATCTATGGCTACACCTTC. Translated, it gives CASREGQIYGYTF.

A note on this clone: The same CDR3 can be traced to other DNA sequences in this sample. The chain has TRBV19 and TRBJ2-3; no firm D call. Trimming cost V 3 bases and J 4 bases, with 2 bases left between them. The CDR3 is made up of 11 amino acids. Germline values: CDR1 LNHDA, CDR2 SQIVND (reference sequence). The CDR3 loop reads CASSIADTQYF. The CDR3 DNA is TGTGCCAGTAGTATCGCAGATACGCAGTATTTT.

This clone was observed a handful of times. V gene TRBV19 combines with J gene TRBJ2-1; D not certain. V lost 0 bases and J 9 bases, leaving 12 bases between the germline ends. Germline loops: CDR1 LNHDA, CDR2 SQIVND (reference sequence). The CDR3 spans 14 residues. CDR3 amino acids: CASSIDPTWVEQFF. In DNA, the CDR3 is TGTGCCAGTAGTATAGATCCGACCTGGGTTGAGCAGTTCTTC.

The chain carries TRBV13 and TRBJ1-1; D perhaps matches TRBD1 (5 bases). Germline V gene data show CDR1 as PRHDT and CDR2 as FYEKMQ (reference sequence). The CDR3 contains 14 residues. The germline V and J ends were trimmed by 4 bases and 0 bases, with 9 bases remaining between them. The CDR3 loop is CASSSQVLNTEAFF. The CDR3 coding sequence is TGTGCCAGCAGCTCACAGGTTTTGAACACTGAAGCTTTCTTT.

The chain links TRBV15 to TRBJ1-4; TRBD1 matches at 8 bases. V lost 0 bases and J lost 7; bases outside the gene matches: 7. Looked up from germline, CDR1 is LNHNV and CDR2 is YYDKDF (reference sequence). This CDR3 comprises 16 residues. The CDR3 DNA reads TGTGCCACCAGCAGAGACCTCTGGACAGGGCGTGAAAAACTGTTTTTT. Residues: CATSRDLWTGREKLFF.

This clone has a handful of counts. The chain employs TRBV2 and TRBJ2-1, with D perhaps TRBD1 (5 bases). In germline, CDR1 is SNHLY, CDR2 FYNNEI. There are 12 residues in the CDR3. With 6 bases removed from V and 9 bases from J, the gap between germline ends came to 12 bases. The CDR3 loop reads CASSVAGFEQFF. The CDR3 DNA reads as TGTGCCAGCAGCGTCGCAGGGTTTGAGCAGTTCTTC.

The genes are TRBV5-1 and TRBJ2-1, with D possibly being TRBD1 or TRBD2 (5 bases each). The CDR3 consists of 16 residues. The germline V gene has CDR1 SGHRS and CDR2 YFSETQ. The V end was cut by 4 bases, the J end by 5 bases, with 19 bases between. This CDR3 is CASSPNEGSPNNEQFF. CDR3 nucleotides: TGCGCCAGCAGCCCCAACGAGGGGAGCCCTAACAATGAGCAGTTCTTC.

This clone came up a few times. The V and J genes are TRBV28 and TRBJ2-2, with 11 bases lining up with TRBD1. Germline lookup yields CDR1 MDHEN and CDR2 SYDVKM. The V gene end was trimmed by 6 bases and the J gene end by 4 bases; junction bases not matched to a gene: 7. The CDR3 length is 16 residues. The CDR3 nucleotides are TGTGCCAGCAGAAAACCCGGGACAGGGGGCACCGGGGAGCTGTTTTTT. Translating it yields CASRKPGTGGTGELFF.

V is TRBV7-2 and J is TRBJ2-2; the match to TRBD1 covers 9 bases. CDR3 size: 15 residues. V shed 4 bases and J 4 bases; nucleotides not matched to a gene: 4. In germline, CDR1 is SGHTA, CDR2 FQGNSA. CDR3 sequence: CASSSSTGGTGELFF. The DNA for the CDR3 is TGTGCCAGCAGCTCCTCGACAGGGGGCACCGGGGAGCTGTTTTTT.

This clone was detected a few times. This sequence joins TRBV5-1 and TRBJ2-7; D not certain. Germline values: CDR1 SGHRS, CDR2 YFSETQ. This CDR3 is 15 amino acids long. V gave up 4 bases and J gave up 0 bases, with 14 bases separating them. The CDR3 reads CASSLLAAVSYEQYF. CDR3 DNA: TGCGCCAGCAGCCTACTCGCGGCCGTCTCCTACGAGCAGTACTTC.

V is TRBV4-3 and J is TRBJ2-1; D perhaps matches TRBD2 (5 bases). This CDR3 spans 14 amino acids. Trimming left V 4 bases short and J 3 bases short, with 10 bases between. The germline V gene has CDR1 LGHNA and CDR2 YSLEER. In DNA, the CDR3 is TGCGCCAGCAGCCGGGAGCGGAACTACAATGAGCAGTTCTTC. It encodes CASSRERNYNEQFF.

This clone has only a few counts. The chain couples TRBV28 to TRBJ2-7; D may be TRBD2 (6 bases). Germline V CDR1 and CDR2: MDHEN, SYDVKM. This CDR3 comprises 14 residues. V was pared by 6 bases and J by 7 bases, with 19 bases between. The CDR3 DNA reads as TGTGCCAGCAGCTCCCTGACTAGTAGAAGGGAGCAGTACTTC. It is translated as CASSSLTSRREQYF.

There are a few counts of this clone. The chain combines TRBV28 with TRBJ2-4; a weak D match, TRBD2 (6 bases). CDR3 size: 15 residues. Germline V gives CDR1 MDHEN, CDR2 SYDVKM. V lost 7 bases and J 0 bases, leaving 13 bases between the germline ends. The CDR3 nucleotides are TGTGCCAGCACCCTTAGCGGTGTAGCCAAAAACATTCAGTACTTC. This gives the protein CASTLSGVAKNIQYF. Filled out from reference TRBV28 and TRBJ2-4, the complete variable domain reads DVKVTQSSRYLVKRTGEKVFLECVQDMDHENMFWYRQDPGLGLRLIYFSYDVKMKEKGDIPEGYSVSREKKERFSLILESASTNQTSMYLCASTLSGVAKNIQYFGAGTRLSVL.

This rearrangement joins TRBV20-1 to TRBJ2-3; D remains unclear. The CDR3 consists of 11 residues. The germline V gene has CDR1 DFQATT and CDR2 SNEGSKA (reference sequence). The ends were cut back, 6 bases at V and 6 bases at J, with 10 bases in the middle. This CDR3 is CSAVVYDTQYF. CDR3 coding DNA: TGCAGTGCGGTGGTTTACGATACGCAGTATTTT.